Included here is one T cell receptor beta chain sequence, with context. No antigen is known for it. This record belongs to a study of cytomegalovirus exposure and HLA in healthy donors. Study-level results: Rare TCR sequences predominated, though certain public TCRs were found in many donors. Per a later analysis, under 20,000 TCR beta sequences showed association with HLA alleles at 0.05 false discovery rate. Later work showed greater clonal expansion in HLA-associated TCR beta chains than in equally common others. Accurate HLA-A and HLA-B prediction from TCR beta sequences was reported for most subjects.

Amplification used 60 Vbeta primers and 13 Jbeta primers. The data were produced by immunoSEQ multiplex PCR, yet TCRdb's version contains in-frame clones alone and is incomplete. The sample shows about 170,000 clones, about 79% of them seen only once. CDR3 length: 15 residues. Trimming removed 1 base at V and 3 bases at J, with 13 bases between. Germline assignment: CDR1 SGHVS and CDR2 FQNEAQ. Sequencing used PBMCs. The TCR was taken from a man aged 35 to 55 in good health and CMV-seropositive. The chain couples TRBV7-8 to TRBJ2-7, with D tentatively TRBD2 (6 bases). The CDR3 DNA reads as TGTGCCAGCAGCTTAGGCCAGCGGGCGTTCTACGAGCAGTACTTC. Its protein is CASSLGQRAFYEQYF.